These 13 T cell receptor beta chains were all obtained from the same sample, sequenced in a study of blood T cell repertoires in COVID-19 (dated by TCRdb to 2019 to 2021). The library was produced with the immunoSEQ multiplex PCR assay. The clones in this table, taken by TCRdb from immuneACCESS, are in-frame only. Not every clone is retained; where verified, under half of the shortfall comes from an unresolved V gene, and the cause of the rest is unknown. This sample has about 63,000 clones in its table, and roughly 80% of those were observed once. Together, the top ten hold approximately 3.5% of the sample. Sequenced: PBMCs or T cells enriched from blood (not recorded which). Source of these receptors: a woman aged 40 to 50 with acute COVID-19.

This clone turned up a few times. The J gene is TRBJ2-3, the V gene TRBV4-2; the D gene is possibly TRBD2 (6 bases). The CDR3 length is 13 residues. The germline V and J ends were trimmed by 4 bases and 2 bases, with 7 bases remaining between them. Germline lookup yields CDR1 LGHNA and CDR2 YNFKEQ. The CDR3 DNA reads TGTGCCAGCAGCCGGGACTTCACAGATACGCAGTATTTT. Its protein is CASSRDFTDTQYF.

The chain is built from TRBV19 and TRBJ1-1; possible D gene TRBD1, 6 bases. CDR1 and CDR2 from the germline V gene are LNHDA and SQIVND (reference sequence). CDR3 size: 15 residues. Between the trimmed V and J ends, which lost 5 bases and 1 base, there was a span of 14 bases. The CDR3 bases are TGTGCCAGTAGTGCCGGACAGCGACCGAACACTGAAGCTTTCTTT. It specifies CASSAGQRPNTEAFF. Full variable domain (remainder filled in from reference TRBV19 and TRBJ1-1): DGGITQSPKYLFRKEGQNVTLSCEQNLNHDAMYWYRQDPGQGLRLIYYSQIVNDFQKGDIAEGYSVSREKKESFPLTVTSAQKNPTAFYLCASSAGQRPNTEAFFGQGTRLTVV.

CDR3 sequence reads: CASSETGAGPPLHF. CDR3 bases: TGTGCCAGCAGCGAGACAGGAGCAGGACCACCCCTCCACTTT. The gene calls are TRBV5-6 and TRBJ1-6; the D gene is possibly TRBD1 (6 bases). This CDR3 comprises 14 residues. Per the germline V gene, CDR1 is SGHDT and CDR2 is YYEEEE. V dropped 4 bases and J dropped 11 bases, with 16 bases sitting between them.

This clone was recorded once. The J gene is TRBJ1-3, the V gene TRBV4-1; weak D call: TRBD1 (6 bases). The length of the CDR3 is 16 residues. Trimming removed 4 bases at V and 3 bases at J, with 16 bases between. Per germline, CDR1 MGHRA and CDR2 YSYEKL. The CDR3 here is CASSREPGTLGNTIYF. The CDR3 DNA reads TGCGCCAGCAGCCGGGAACCCGGGACACTTGGAAACACCATATATTTT.

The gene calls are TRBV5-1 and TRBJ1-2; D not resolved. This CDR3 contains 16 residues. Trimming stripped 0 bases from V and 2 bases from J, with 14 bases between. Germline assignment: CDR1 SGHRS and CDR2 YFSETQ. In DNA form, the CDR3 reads TGCGCCAGCAGCTTGGATGGTTGGGCAGCAAACTATGGCTACACCTTC. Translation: CASSLDGWAANYGYTF.

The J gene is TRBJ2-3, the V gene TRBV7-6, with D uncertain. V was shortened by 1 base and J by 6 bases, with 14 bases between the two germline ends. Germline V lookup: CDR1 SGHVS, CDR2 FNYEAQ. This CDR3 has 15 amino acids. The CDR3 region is CASSLGGGLKDTQYF. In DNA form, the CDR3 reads TGTGCCAGCAGCTTAGGCGGTGGCTTGAAGGATACGCAGTATTTT.

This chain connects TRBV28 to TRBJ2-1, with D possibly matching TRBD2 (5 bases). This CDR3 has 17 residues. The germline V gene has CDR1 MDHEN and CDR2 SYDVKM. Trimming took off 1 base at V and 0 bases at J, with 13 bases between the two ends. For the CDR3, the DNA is TGTGCCAGCAGTTTATCTGCGGGTCGGAGCTCCTACAATGAGCAGTTCTTC. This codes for CASSLSAGRSSYNEQFF. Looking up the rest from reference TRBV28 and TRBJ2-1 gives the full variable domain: DVKVTQSSRYLVKRTGEKVFLECVQDMDHENMFWYRQDPGLGLRLIYFSYDVKMKEKGDIPEGYSVSREKKERFSLILESASTNQTSMYLCASSLSAGRSSYNEQFFGPGTRLTVL.

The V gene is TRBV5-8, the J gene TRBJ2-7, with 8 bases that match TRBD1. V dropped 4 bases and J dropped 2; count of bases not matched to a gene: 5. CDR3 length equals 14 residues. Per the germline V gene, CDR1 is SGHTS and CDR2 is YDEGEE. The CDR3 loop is CASSIPGGPYEQYV. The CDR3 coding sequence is TGTGCCAGCAGCATCCCAGGGGGCCCCTACGAGCAGTACGTC.

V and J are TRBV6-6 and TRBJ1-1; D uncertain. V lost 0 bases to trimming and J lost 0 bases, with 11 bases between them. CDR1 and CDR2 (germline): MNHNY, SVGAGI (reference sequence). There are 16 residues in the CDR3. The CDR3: CASSYSSLPMNTEAFF. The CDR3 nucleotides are TGTGCCAGCAGTTACTCGAGTCTTCCGATGAACACTGAAGCTTTCTTT.

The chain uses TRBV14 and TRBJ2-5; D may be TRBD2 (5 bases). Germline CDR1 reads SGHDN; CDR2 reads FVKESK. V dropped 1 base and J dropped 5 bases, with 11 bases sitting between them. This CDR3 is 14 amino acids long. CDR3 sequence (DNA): TGTGCCAGCAGCCAAGCCCTAGCTGGGGAGACCCAGTACTTC. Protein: CASSQALAGETQYF.

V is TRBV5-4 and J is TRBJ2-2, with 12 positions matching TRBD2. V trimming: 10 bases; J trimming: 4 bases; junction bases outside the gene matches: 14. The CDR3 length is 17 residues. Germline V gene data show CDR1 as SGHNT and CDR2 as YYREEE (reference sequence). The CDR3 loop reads CAAQGTSGSGATGELFF. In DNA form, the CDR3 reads TGTGCCGCGCAAGGGACTAGCGGGTCGGGTGCCACCGGGGAGCTGTTTTTT.

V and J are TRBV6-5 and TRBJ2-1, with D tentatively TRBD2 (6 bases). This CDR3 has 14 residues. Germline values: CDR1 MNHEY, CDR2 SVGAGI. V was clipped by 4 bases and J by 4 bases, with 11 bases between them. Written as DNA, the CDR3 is TGTGCCAGCAGTTCGGGACTGGAATACAATGAGCAGTTCTTC. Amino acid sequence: CASSSGLEYNEQFF.

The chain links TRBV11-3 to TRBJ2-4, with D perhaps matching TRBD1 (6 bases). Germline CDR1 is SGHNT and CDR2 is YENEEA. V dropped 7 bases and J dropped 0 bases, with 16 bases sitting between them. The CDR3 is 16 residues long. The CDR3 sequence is CASIGPKQGAKNIQYF. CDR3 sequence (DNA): TGTGCCAGCATAGGGCCCAAACAGGGAGCCAAAAACATTCAGTACTTC.